This T cell receptor (beta chain) stems from a study of blood T cell repertoires in COVID-19. The overall study: Sites across the United States, Italy and Spain contributed samples from acute and convalescent COVID-19. Sample material is recorded as cDNA or gDNA derived from T cells, B-cell-depleted T cells, or PBMCs.

In the study's own analysis: Amplification of reference gene primers was used by the study to estimate nucleated cell counts. Here immunoSEQ multiplex PCR was the method, and the copy in TCRdb shows in-frame clones only, minus some. V and J calls and clone size are as listed in that table; D and trimming were resolved from the DNA. The profile shows around 150,000 clones, roughly 87% of them singletons. This clone was detected once. The germline V gene has CDR1 ENHRY and CDR2 SYGVKD. The V and J ends lost 3 bases and 10 bases, in that order; junction bases with no gene match: 2. There are 11 residues in the CDR3.

The clonotype was recovered from a woman aged 60-70 years with active or convalescent COVID-19. This chain links TRBV10-3 with TRBJ1-1; 7 bases map to TRBD1. Sequences were obtained from peripheral blood. Here the CDR3 reads CAISDKGAAFF. CDR3 coding DNA: TGTGCCATCAGTGATAAGGGGGCAGCTTTCTTT.